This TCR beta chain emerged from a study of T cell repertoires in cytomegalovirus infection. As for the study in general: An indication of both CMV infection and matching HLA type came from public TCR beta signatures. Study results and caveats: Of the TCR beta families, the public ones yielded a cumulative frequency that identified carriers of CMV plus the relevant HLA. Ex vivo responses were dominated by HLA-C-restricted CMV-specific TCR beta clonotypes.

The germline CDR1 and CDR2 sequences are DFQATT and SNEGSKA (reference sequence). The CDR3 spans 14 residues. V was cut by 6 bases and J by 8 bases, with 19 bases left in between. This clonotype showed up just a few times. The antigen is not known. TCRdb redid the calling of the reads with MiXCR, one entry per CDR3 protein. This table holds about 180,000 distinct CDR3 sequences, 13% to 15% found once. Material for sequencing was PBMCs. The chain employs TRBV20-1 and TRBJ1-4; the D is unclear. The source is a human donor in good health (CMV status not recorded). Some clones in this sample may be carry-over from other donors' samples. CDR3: CSATPGMGPEKLFF. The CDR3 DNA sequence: TGCAGTGCAACCCCGGGGATGGGTCCGGAAAAACTGTTTTTT.